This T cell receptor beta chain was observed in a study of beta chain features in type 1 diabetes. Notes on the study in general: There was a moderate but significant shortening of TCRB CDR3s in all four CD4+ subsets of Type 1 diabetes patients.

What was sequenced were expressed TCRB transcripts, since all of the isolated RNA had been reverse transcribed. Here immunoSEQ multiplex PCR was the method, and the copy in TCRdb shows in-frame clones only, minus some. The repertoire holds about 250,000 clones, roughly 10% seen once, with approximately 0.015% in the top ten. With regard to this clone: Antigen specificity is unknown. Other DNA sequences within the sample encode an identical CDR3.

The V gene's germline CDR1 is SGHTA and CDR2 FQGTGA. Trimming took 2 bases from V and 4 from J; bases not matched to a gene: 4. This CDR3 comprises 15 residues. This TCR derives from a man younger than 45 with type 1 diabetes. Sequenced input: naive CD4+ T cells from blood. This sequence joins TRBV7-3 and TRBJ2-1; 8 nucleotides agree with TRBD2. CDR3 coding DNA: TGTGCCAGCAGCTTAGGACTAGCAGATTACAATGAGCAGTTCTTC. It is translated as CASSLGLADYNEQFF.